The present T cell receptor (beta chain) was sequenced within a study of Ad26.COV2.S vaccination and SARS-CoV-2 variants. Study findings and constraints: The TCR breadth and depth analyses may have produced an underestimate of total T cell responses. Marked by substantial breadth, spike-specific CD8+ and CD4+ T cell responses were reportedly seen after vaccination. Placebo recipients showed lower spike-specific TCR breadth than vaccinees.

The repertoire was sequenced with immunoSEQ multiplex PCR; TCRdb's copy has only in-frame clones and lacks some. Among 430,000 or so clones listed, roughly nine tenths were seen once. Germline CDR1 LGHNA, CDR2 YSLEER. Trimming shortened V by 0 bases and J by 7 bases, and 15 bases separated the two germline ends. This CDR3 has 15 amino acids. Treatment defined: 19 received Ad26.COV2.S at low or high dose, single or two shots; five or six received placebo; per-sample allocation not given. Collection of the samples took place on day 63 after the first injection of vaccine or placebo. As regards this clone: The target antigen is unknown.

This receptor was obtained from a person aged 18-60 years who received the Ad26.COV2.S COVID-19 vaccine or a placebo. This specimen was peripheral blood, taken in a trial of Ad26.COV2.S vaccine versus placebo. The chain carries TRBV4-3 and TRBJ2-5, with D possibly TRBD2 on 5 matching bases. The CDR3 is CASSQDSSPSRTQYF. The CDR3, as DNA: TGCGCCAGCAGCCAAGATTCTAGCCCAAGCAGGACCCAGTACTTC.